This T cell receptor (beta chain) is drawn from a study of T cells after yellow fever vaccination. TCRdb reprocessed the 5' RACE reads with MiXCR, giving one entry per CDR3 protein. Among about 400,000 distinct CDR3 sequences listed, around a tenth were seen once. This clonotype has a count of ten or more. The specimen was PBMCs, collected on the day of the first yellow fever vaccination. The source is a man between 18 and 35 years old who received the YFV17D yellow fever vaccine.

Written as DNA, the CDR3 is TGTGCCAGCAGCGACGCGCGCTCCTACGAGCAGTACTTC. Translating it yields CASSDARSYEQYF. J is TRBJ2-7 and V is TRBV7-9; D is unresolved. Deletions cut 5 bases from V and 0 bases from J, with 8 bases between. CDR1 is SEHNR, CDR2 FQNEAQ, per germline (reference sequence). The CDR3 loop spans 13 amino acids. Filled out from reference TRBV7-9 and TRBJ2-7, the complete variable domain reads DTGVSQNPRHKITKRGQNVTFRCDPISEHNRLYWYRQTLGQGPEFLTYFQNEAQLEKSRLLSDRFSAERPKGSFSTLEIQRTEQGDSAMYLCASSDARSYEQYFGPGTRLTVT.